The next 27 T cell receptor beta chains were all read from a single sample in a study of CD8+ T cells in alopecia areata. Extraction of RNA preceded its reverse transcription into cDNA, which served as the sequencing template. Profiled with immunoSEQ multiplex PCR; TCRdb holds only in-frame clones, not every one. The table has roughly 100,000 clones, roughly 64% seen once. Treatment meaning: oral pan-JAK inhibitor, 5-10 mg twice daily. The sample was CD8+ T cells sorted from blood, taken at week 4, from a patient treated with tofacitinib. The receptors shown here come from a human donor with alopecia areata.

This clone appeared once. The chain links TRBV18 to TRBJ2-1; D ambiguous. The CDR3 loop spans 15 amino acids. V gave up 1 base and J gave up 0 bases, with 7 bases separating them. Germline lookup yields CDR1 KGHSH and CDR2 LQKENI. CDR3 protein: CASSPQESSYNEQFF. The CDR3 coding sequence is TGTGCCAGCTCACCACAGGAGAGCTCCTACAATGAGCAGTTCTTC.

The rearrangement links TRBV5-1 to TRBJ1-1; TRBD1 might be the D (5 bases). With 7 bases removed from V and 0 bases from J, the gap between germline ends came to 10 bases. CDR1 is SGHRS, CDR2 YFSETQ, per germline. The CDR3 runs 13 residues. CDR3 in DNA: TGCGCCAGCGCTGGGGGAATGAACACTGAAGCTTTCTTT. Its protein product is CASAGGMNTEAFF.

This clone came up a few times. V usage is TRBV27 and J usage is TRBJ1-1; D possibly corresponds to TRBD1 (6 bases). The V and J ends lost 5 bases and 3 bases respectively, with 16 bases between them. The length of the CDR3 is 15 residues. Germline CDR1 MNHEY, CDR2 SMNVEV (reference sequence). The CDR3 sequence is CASSAITGLDTEAFF. The CDR3 DNA follows: TGTGCCAGCAGTGCAATTACAGGGTTGGACACTGAAGCTTTCTTT.

The CDR3 is CASTGLYGTSYEQYF. In DNA form, the CDR3 reads TGTGCCAGCACCGGCTTATACGGGACATCCTACGAGCAGTACTTC. The gene calls are TRBV25-1 and TRBJ2-7; possibly TRBD1 for D (6 bases). Germline assignment: CDR1 MGHDK and CDR2 SYGVNS. This CDR3 region has 15 residues. The V gene lost 7 bases and the J gene lost 1 base, with 17 bases spanning the gap.

The V call is TRBV11-2, the J call TRBJ2-2; 8 bases align to TRBD2. With V trimmed by 5 bases and J by 6 bases, 11 bases remained unmatched. Germline CDR1 is SGHAT and CDR2 is FQNNGV. CDR3 length: 16 residues. The DNA for the CDR3 is TGTGCCAGCAGCCCCCTCCGGGAGGGGACCGCCGGGGAGCTGTTTTTT. As protein: CASSPLREGTAGELFF.

The chain uses TRBV7-6 and TRBJ2-1; no clear D. Germline values: CDR1 SGHVS, CDR2 FNYEAQ. Trimming took off 1 base at V and 4 bases at J, with 11 bases between the two ends. The CDR3 covers 15 residues. The CDR3, as DNA: TGTGCCAGCAGCTTAGGGGGAAGCCTGTACAATGAGCAGTTCTTC. Translated, it gives CASSLGGSLYNEQFF.

V gene TRBV28 combines with J gene TRBJ2-7, with TRBD1 identical over 7 bases. Trimming cost V 7 bases and J 3 bases; bases outside gene matches: 9. The length of the CDR3 is 14 residues. CDR1 and CDR2 (germline): MDHEN, SYDVKM. The chain's CDR3 is CASKRARDSYEQYF. In DNA, the CDR3 is TGTGCCAGCAAAAGGGCCCGGGACAGCTACGAGCAGTACTTC.

A few counts support this clone. V and J are TRBV29-1 and TRBJ2-1, with TRBD1 as a possible D gene (6 bases). This CDR3 has 14 amino acids. V was clipped by 6 bases and J by 3 bases, with 15 bases between them. Germline lookup yields CDR1 SQVTM and CDR2 ANQGSEA. CDR3 nucleotide sequence: TGCAGCGTAGGTGTCAGGGGAGACTACAATGAGCAGTTCTTC. It encodes CSVGVRGDYNEQFF.

This chain links TRBV30 with TRBJ1-1; 7 nucleotides align to TRBD1. The CDR3 loop spans 13 amino acids. Germline V gives CDR1 GTSNPN, CDR2 SVGIG (reference sequence). V shed 4 bases, J shed 8 bases, and the junction held 10 bases outside the gene matches. Written as DNA, the CDR3 is TGTGCCTGGATTGATGGACAGGCACTAGAAGCTTTCTTT. Translating gives CAWIDGQALEAFF.

This clone has just a few counts. The chain has TRBV29-1 and TRBJ1-2, with 12 bases matching TRBD1. V shed 7 bases and J 0 bases; nucleotides not matched to a gene: 6. The CDR3 covers 15 residues. Per the germline V gene, CDR1 is SQVTM and CDR2 is ANQGSEA. CDR3 in amino acids: CSARDRGPPNYGYTF. The CDR3 nucleotides read TGCAGCGCCCGGGACAGGGGGCCTCCTAACTATGGCTACACCTTC. Using reference TRBV29-1 and TRBJ1-2 for the parts outside the CDR3, the full variable domain is SAVISQKPSRDICQRGTSLTIQCQVDSQVTMMFWYRQQPGQSLTLIATANQGSEATYESGFVIDKFPISRPNLTFSTLTVSNMSPEDSSIYLCSARDRGPPNYGYTFGSGTRLTVV.

The rearrangement joins TRBV27 to TRBJ2-3; the D gene is possibly TRBD2 (5 bases). CDR1 and CDR2 from the germline V gene are MNHEY and SMNVEV (reference sequence). This CDR3 contains 10 residues. Trimming removed 11 bases at V and 5 bases at J, with 8 bases between. CDR3 amino acids: CAGGLDTQYF. In DNA form, the CDR3 reads TGTGCCGGAGGATTAGATACGCAGTATTTT.

The rearrangement uses TRBV6-5 and TRBJ1-1; 8 bases align to TRBD1. The V gene end was trimmed by 5 bases and the J gene end by 3 bases; junction bases not matched to a gene: 8. CDR3 length: 15 residues. The V gene's germline CDR1 is MNHEY and CDR2 SVGAGI. The CDR3 DNA is TGTGCCAGCAGTCAATGGACAGGGTTGGACACTGAAGCTTTCTTT. Amino acids: CASSQWTGLDTEAFF.

This chain links TRBV6-5 with TRBJ1-1; D is unclear. V shed 0 bases and J shed 0 bases, with 11 bases lying between them. Germline V gene data show CDR1 as MNHEY and CDR2 as SVGAGI. The CDR3 is 16 amino acids. The CDR3 DNA follows: TGTGCCAGCAGTTACTCTGACGGGGTAATGAACACTGAAGCTTTCTTT. This gives the protein CASSYSDGVMNTEAFF.

The DNA for the CDR3 is TGTGCCAGCAGCTGGACAGGGGCGGACTCTGGGGCCAACGTCCTGACTTTC. Its protein is CASSWTGADSGANVLTF. V usage is TRBV5-6 and J usage is TRBJ2-6; 9 bases agree with TRBD1. Trimming cost V 3 bases and J 0 bases; bases outside gene matches: 4. Germline assignment: CDR1 SGHDT and CDR2 YYEEEE. CDR3 length equals 17 residues.

The gene calls are TRBV7-6 and TRBJ1-1, with 8 positions matching TRBD1. Trimming at V came to 4 bases and at J to 4 bases, leaving 8 bases not matched to a gene. The CDR3 sequence is 15 residues long. Per the germline V gene, CDR1 is SGHVS and CDR2 is FNYEAQ. The CDR3 sequence is CASSSGQTGVTEAFF. The DNA of the CDR3 is TGTGCCAGCAGCTCAGGTCAGACAGGGGTCACTGAAGCTTTCTTT.

This sequence joins TRBV9 and TRBJ2-5, with a weak D call TRBD1 (5 bases). Per germline, CDR1 SGDLS and CDR2 YYNGEE. CDR3 size: 13 residues. Trimming took 5 bases from V and 1 from J, leaving 9 bases between them. CDR3 nucleotides: TGTGCCAGCAGTCCGACAGCCCAAGAGACCCAGTACTTC. Its translation is CASSPTAQETQYF. Supplemented by reference TRBV9 and TRBJ2-5, the full variable domain reads DSGVTQTPKHLITATGQRVTLRCSPRSGDLSVYWYQQSLDQGLQFLIQYYNGEERAKGNILERFSAQQFPDLHSELNLSSLELGDSALYFCASSPTAQETQYFGPGTRLLVL.

In its sample, this clone was seen a few times. The chain couples TRBV7-2 to TRBJ2-5; D may be TRBD2 (5 bases). Germline CDR1 is SGHTA and CDR2 is FQGNSA. The V and J ends lost 2 bases and 5 bases respectively, with 12 bases between them. CDR3 size: 14 residues. Here the CDR3 DNA reads TGTGCCAGCAGCTTACGAGAGGGCGATGAGACCCAGTACTTC. Residues: CASSLREGDETQYF.

Only one count was recorded for this clone. The J gene is TRBJ1-3, the V gene TRBV29-1, with TRBD1 matching 8 bases. With V trimmed by 3 bases and J by 3 bases, 4 bases remained unmatched. This CDR3 is built from 14 residues. Germline V CDR1 and CDR2: SQVTM, ANQGSEA. The CDR3 reads CSVDRTGIGNTIYF. The CDR3 DNA is TGCAGCGTTGATAGGACAGGGATTGGAAACACCATATATTTT.

This clone was found many times. V usage is TRBV6-4 and J usage is TRBJ2-3, with TRBD2 matching over 12 bases. The germline CDR1 and CDR2 sequences are MRHNA and SNTAGT. V gave up 5 bases and J gave up 4 bases; unmatched junction bases: 7. This CDR3 contains 16 residues. The CDR3 DNA is TGTGCCAGCAGTTCCGAGACTAGCGGGGGATCAGATACGCAGTATTTT. Its translation is CASSSETSGGSDTQYF.

The chain uses TRBV30 and TRBJ1-1; no firm D call. Germline V gives CDR1 GTSNPN, CDR2 SVGIG (reference sequence). The CDR3 has 14 residues. V was shortened by 4 bases and J by 0 bases, with 12 bases between the two germline ends. Here the CDR3 reads CAWTEGGVNTEAFF. CDR3 DNA: TGTGCCTGGACAGAAGGTGGGGTGAACACTGAAGCTTTCTTT.

This clone showed up many times. This chain links TRBV27 with TRBJ2-1; tentative D call: TRBD2 (6 bases). V lost 2 bases to trimming and J lost 0 bases, with 8 bases between them. This CDR3 comprises 15 residues. Germline-derived CDR1 and CDR2 are MNHEY and SMNVEV (reference sequence). Written as DNA, the CDR3 is TGTGCCAGCAGTTTAACTAGCCCCTCCTACAATGAGCAGTTCTTC. This codes for CASSLTSPSYNEQFF.

The chain has TRBV30 and TRBJ1-1, with TRBD1 matching 8 bases. The CDR3 contains 15 residues. Trimming removed 4 bases from V and 3 bases from J; junction bases left unmatched: 10. Germline CDR1 GTSNPN, CDR2 SVGIG (reference sequence). Here the CDR3 reads CAWMLRGRVDTEAFF. The CDR3 nucleotides are TGTGCCTGGATGCTCAGGGGGCGAGTCGACACTGAAGCTTTCTTT.

The gene calls are TRBV7-9 and TRBJ2-1; D might be TRBD1 (5 bases). The CDR3 is 16 amino acids. Trimming cost V 0 bases and J 5 bases, with 14 bases left between them. CDR1 and CDR2 (germline): SEHNR, FQNEAQ (reference sequence). CDR3 protein: CASSLAGRALDNEQFF. The CDR3 DNA follows: TGTGCCAGCAGCTTAGCGGGCAGGGCCCTCGACAATGAGCAGTTCTTC.

This clone was observed a handful of times. This chain connects TRBV27 to TRBJ2-1; TRBD2 agrees at 8 bases. J was trimmed by 0 bases and V by 6 bases; bases with no gene match: 7. This CDR3 spans 16 amino acids. From germline, CDR1 is MNHEY and CDR2 SMNVEV (reference sequence). CDR3 in amino acids: CASSRTGTSSYNEQFF. CDR3 DNA sequence: TGTGCCAGCAGCCGCACCGGGACTAGCTCCTACAATGAGCAGTTCTTC.

The chain recombines TRBV5-6 with TRBJ1-2; no reliable D call. Germline CDR1 is SGHDT and CDR2 is YYEEEE. The V end lost 1 base, the J end lost 3 bases, and 7 bases lay between the germline ends. This CDR3 comprises 13 residues. CDR3 sequence: CASSLTADYGYTF. In DNA form, the CDR3 reads TGTGCCAGCAGCTTGACTGCGGACTATGGCTACACCTTC.

The gene calls are TRBV7-9 and TRBJ2-5; unclear D gene. The V gene lost 5 bases and the J gene lost 2 bases, with 15 bases spanning the gap. This CDR3 has 15 residues. The germline V gene encodes CDR1 SEHNR and CDR2 FQNEAQ (reference sequence). The CDR3 spells CASSLNPNLQETQYF. CDR3 nucleotides: TGTGCCAGCAGCCTGAACCCAAATTTACAAGAGACCCAGTACTTC.

The rearrangement uses TRBV14 and TRBJ2-5, with D tentatively TRBD2 (6 bases). V was cut by 4 bases and J by 5 bases, with 17 bases left in between. Germline V lookup: CDR1 SGHDN, CDR2 FVKESK. This CDR3 contains 15 residues. This CDR3 is CASSPPGGPRETQYF. In nucleotides, the CDR3 is TGTGCCAGCAGCCCCCCCGGGGGACCTCGGGAGACCCAGTACTTC.